This T cell receptor (beta chain) comes out of a study of T cell responses to AZD1222 COVID-19 vaccine. CDR1 KGHSH and CDR2 LQKENI come from the germline V gene. CDR3 size: 16 residues. V was pared by 5 bases and J by 0 bases, with 17 bases between. The data were produced by immunoSEQ multiplex PCR, yet TCRdb's version contains in-frame clones alone and is incomplete. The sample gives some 170,000 clones, 92% of which show up once; 4.4% is in the top ten. The J gene is TRBJ2-7, the V gene TRBV18; D may match TRBD1 or TRBD2 (6 bases each). This TCR derives from an adult in good health. The sample here was peripheral blood, taken on day 0 of MenACWY control vaccination. CDR3 DNA: TGTGCCAGCTCAGCTTGGGGCAGGGGAGGCTCCTACGAGCAGTACTTC. Protein: CASSAWGRGGSYEQYF.